Following are 15 T cell receptor beta chains from one sample sequenced in a study of T-cell reconstitution after alpha-beta-depleted transplantation in children. Preparing the TCRbeta library involved the use of unique molecular identifiers. One entry per CDR3 protein, called by TCRdb with MiXCR from the PCR reads. There are approximately 350,000 distinct CDR3 sequences in the sample; 10% occur only once, and more than 2% lies in the top ten. Here the sequenced sample was PBMCs from the stem cell graft donor, taken from the stem cell graft. These receptors were taken from a human donor who donated a stem cell graft to a child with acute lymphoblastic leukemia.

The genes are TRBV28 and TRBJ2-1; TRBD2 matches at 13 bases. V dropped 5 bases and J dropped 8; count of bases not matched to a gene: 12. Germline CDR1 is MDHEN and CDR2 is SYDVKM. CDR3 size: 17 residues. The DNA for the CDR3 is TGTGCCAGCAGTCCGACCCCCGGGACTAGCGGGAACTATGAGCAGTTCTTC. It is translated as CASSPTPGTSGNYEQFF.

This clonotype has just a few counts. This chain links TRBV7-2 with TRBJ2-1; TRBD2 is a possible D gene (6 bases). The V end lost 5 bases, the J end lost 6 bases, and 14 bases lay between the germline ends. The CDR3 runs to 14 residues. Germline CDR1 is SGHTA and CDR2 is FQGNSA. The CDR3 loop is CASSPGGSLNEQFF. The CDR3 bases are TGTGCCAGCAGCCCTGGGGGGAGCCTCAATGAGCAGTTCTTC.

This clonotype turned up a few times. The chain recombines TRBV3-1 with TRBJ2-7; possibly TRBD1 for D (6 bases). CDR3 length: 13 residues. Germline V gene data show CDR1 as LGHDT and CDR2 as YNNKEL (reference sequence). The germline V and J ends were trimmed by 8 bases and 2 bases, with 13 bases remaining between them. The CDR3, as DNA: TGTGCCAGCGGAAAGAGGGGGACCTACGAGCAGTACTTC. Translation: CASGKRGTYEQYF.

The table lists this clonotype with many counts. The chain links TRBV6-4 to TRBJ1-4; D remains unclear. The V gene lost 5 bases and the J gene lost 0 bases, with 28 bases spanning the gap. The germline gives CDR1 MRHNA, CDR2 SNTAGT. CDR3 length: 21 amino acids. CDR3 sequence (DNA): TGTGCCAGCAGTCCAAGTAAGAGGGCGCAAATCGCGAGGGCAACTAATGAAAAACTGTTTTTT. Translating gives CASSPSKRAQIARATNEKLFF.

This sequence joins TRBV7-2 and TRBJ1-5; D call uncertain. V shed 6 bases and J shed 0 bases, with 12 bases lying between them. CDR3 size: 15 residues. Germline CDR1 is SGHTA and CDR2 is FQGNSA. This CDR3 reads CASRLAINSNQPQHF. In nucleotides, the CDR3 is TGTGCCAGCAGGCTTGCAATCAATAGCAATCAGCCCCAGCATTTT.

This clonotype has at least ten counts. The chain uses TRBV27 and TRBJ2-7; D is unresolved. Trimming took 4 bases from V and 4 from J, leaving 8 bases between them. The length of the CDR3 is 12 residues. The V gene's germline CDR1 is MNHEY and CDR2 SMNVEV (reference sequence). As DNA, the CDR3 is TGTGCCAGCAGTTACGTCCCATACGAGCAGTACTTC. Its translation is CASSYVPYEQYF.

This chain connects TRBV6-1 to TRBJ2-1; 7 positions agree with TRBD1. Per germline, CDR1 MNHNS and CDR2 SASEGT. This CDR3 is 15 amino acids long. The ends lost 5 bases at V and 2 bases at J; junction bases unmatched: 6. The CDR3 bases are TGTGCCAGCAGTCGTGGGACAGAAGCCTACAATGAGCAGTTCTTC. This codes for CASSRGTEAYNEQFF.

The chain uses TRBV13 and TRBJ2-3; 8 bases agree with TRBD2. The ends lost 0 bases at V and 1 base at J; junction bases unmatched: 3. The CDR3 has 16 amino acids. Germline V gene sequence: CDR1 PRHDT, CDR2 FYEKMQ (reference sequence). The CDR3 loop reads CASSLGSTSGTDTQYF. CDR3 nucleotides: TGTGCCAGCAGCTTAGGGTCGACTAGCGGCACAGATACGCAGTATTTT.

This clonotype showed up just a few times. This chain joins TRBV3-1 and TRBJ2-7; D possibly corresponds to TRBD2 (5 bases). CDR1 and CDR2 (germline): LGHDT, YNNKEL (reference sequence). Deletions cut 4 bases from V and 6 bases from J, with 16 bases between. This CDR3 spans 14 amino acids. The CDR3 DNA is TGTGCCAGCAGCCTTCCGGGCCTAGCAGGCGAGCAGTACTTC. This gives the protein CASSLPGLAGEQYF.

This clonotype came up many times. This sequence joins TRBV3-1 and TRBJ2-1; no clear D gene. With 0 bases removed from V and 2 bases from J, the gap between germline ends came to 11 bases. Germline CDR1 and CDR2: LGHDT and YNNKEL (reference sequence). CDR3 size: 16 residues. The CDR3 DNA follows: TGTGCCAGCAGCCAAGATCAGAGTTTGACCTACAATGAGCAGTTCTTC. Protein product: CASSQDQSLTYNEQFF.

A few counts support this clonotype. The CDR3 DNA reads as TGCGCCAGCAGCCTCACCGGGACTAGCGGGATCGGGGAGCTGTTTTTT. Its translation is CASSLTGTSGIGELFF. V is TRBV5-1 and J is TRBJ2-2, with 13 bases lining up with TRBD2. With 4 bases clipped from V and 7 bases from J, the junction kept 7 bases outside the gene matches. The CDR3 runs to 16 residues. From germline, CDR1 is SGHRS and CDR2 YFSETQ.

This clonotype was seen repeatedly, ten times or more. The J gene is TRBJ2-7, the V gene TRBV4-3; possibly TRBD1 or TRBD2 for D (7 bases each). The germline gives CDR1 LGHNA, CDR2 YSLEER. V lost 0 bases to trimming and J lost 4 bases, with 16 bases between them. This CDR3 has 16 amino acids. The CDR3 coding sequence is TGCGCCAGCAGCCAAGATCAGGGGGGTAGCGGGTACGAGCAGTACTTC. Its translation: CASSQDQGGSGYEQYF.

The chain recombines TRBV20-1 with TRBJ2-5; tentative D call: TRBD2 (6 bases). V was shortened by 1 base and J by 5 bases, with 20 bases between the two germline ends. Germline-derived CDR1 and CDR2 are DFQATT and SNEGSKA (reference sequence). This CDR3 region has 16 residues. In nucleotides, the CDR3 is TGCAGTGCTAGAGGGGATGCGGGAAGGCAATGGGAGACCCAGTACTTC. Protein: CSARGDAGRQWETQYF.

This clonotype was detected a few times. The gene calls are TRBV20-1 and TRBJ2-7; D possibly matches TRBD1 or TRBD2 (6 bases each). This CDR3 region has 12 residues. The germline V gene has CDR1 DFQATT and CDR2 SNEGSKA (reference sequence). V dropped 4 bases and J dropped 11 bases, with 18 bases sitting between them. CDR3 nucleotide sequence: TGCAGTGCTACCAATCTAGGGGGGCGGGAGTACTTC. Protein product: CSATNLGGREYF.

The chain combines TRBV10-1 with TRBJ2-3; a weak D match, TRBD2 (7 bases). Between the trimmed V and J ends, which lost 2 bases and 10 bases, there was a span of 13 bases. The CDR3 is 13 residues long. CDR1 WNHNN and CDR2 SYGVQD come from the germline V gene (reference sequence). The CDR3, as DNA: TGCGCCAGCAGTGAGCGGTCGGGGGGCCCGCAGTATTTT. Translation: CASSERSGGPQYF.